This T cell receptor beta chain was recorded in a study of cytomegalovirus exposure and HLA in healthy donors. Germline values: CDR1 SGHVS, CDR2 FNYEAQ. V gave up 6 bases and J gave up 4 bases; unmatched junction bases: 9. The CDR3 consists of 15 residues. PCR amplification relied on 60 Vbeta primers (plus 13 Jbeta primers). The assay was immunoSEQ multiplex PCR, and TCRdb's table has in-frame clones only and misses some. Here the sample spans around 150,000 clones, 75% to 80% being singletons. The chain couples TRBV7-6 to TRBJ1-3; 7 nucleotides agree with TRBD1. Material: PBMCs. The sequence was collected from a male donor in good health and CMV-seronegative. As DNA, the CDR3 is TGTGCCAGCAGTCCGCGGGACAGTGGAGGAAACACCATATATTTT. Encoded protein: CASSPRDSGGNTIYF.